This T cell receptor beta chain was sequenced during a study of blood T cell repertoires in COVID-19. Study-level background: Researchers got acute and convalescent COVID-19 samples from the United States, Italy and Spain. Sample material is recorded as cDNA or gDNA derived from T cells, B-cell-depleted T cells, or PBMCs.

Trimming at V came to 3 bases and at J to 5 bases, leaving 6 bases not matched to a gene. Germline lookup yields CDR1 MNHEY and CDR2 SMNVEV (reference sequence). This CDR3 comprises 14 residues. In the original processing: The assay estimated nucleated cells by amplifying reference gene primers. Clones were sequenced by immunoSEQ multiplex PCR, and TCRdb holds only the in-frame ones, with some missing. The DNA was the basis for D and trimming; V, J and clone size are from that table. The sample includes 90,000 to 150,000 clones, roughly four fifths of them seen just once. This chain uses TRBV27 with TRBJ2-7; 8 bases fit TRBD1. Sequenced: peripheral blood. The TCR comes from a human donor in a cohort sampled during active COVID-19. CDR3 sequence reads: CASSFRTGIHEQYF. CDR3 sequence (DNA): TGTGCCAGCAGTTTCCGGACAGGGATCCACGAGCAGTACTTC.